Below, one T cell receptor beta chain is given with its context. In its sample, this clone was seen once. Its recognized antigen is unknown. Base-call qualities are not available, and no considerably larger clone is one nucleotide away. This sample was included in a study of blood T cell repertoires in COVID-19 (dated by TCRdb to the early 2020s). For the wider study: The collaborator samples originated in the United States, Italy and Spain and spanned the acute and convalescent phases of COVID-19. The repertoires were made available in a free public database intended to serve as a resource for research on the immune response to SARS-CoV-2. Where HLA class I and class II types were available, the types were taken from metadata supplied by the sample provider, not from assay-based typing. The dataset comprised deeply sampled blood TCRbeta repertoires from subjects exposed to, actively infected with, or recovered from COVID-19. The samples were drawn from two sources: the first 160 participants of the ongoing ImmuneRACE study, and 1,254 subjects contributed by 6 global collaborators. The prospective study material was composed of cDNA or gDNA derived from T cells, B-cell-depleted T cells, or PBMCs. The sample metadata nearly always contained a de-identified subject ID, COVID-19 status, age in years and sex.

TCRbeta CDR3 regions were amplified from genomic DNA using the immunoSEQ Assay, a bias-controlled multiplex PCR. Concerning the study's data processing: Within the assay, amplification of reference gene primers was used to estimate how many nucleated cells each sample contained. Sequence reads were collapsed and filtered to measure the absolute abundance of every unique TCRbeta CDR3 rearrangement. For each sample, productive Simpson clonality was calculated as the square root of Simpson's diversity index over productive rearrangements. TCRdb obtained this table from immuneACCESS and retained in-frame rearrangements with V and J assigned. These tables miss some clones; where compared with another copy, unresolved V genes account for less than half of the shortfall, and the remainder is unexplained. V, J and clone size were drawn from that table, and D and trimming were deduced from the DNA. A total of approximately 450,000 clones appear in this sample, roughly nine tenths of them only once. The ten largest account for 1.1% of the sample.

Enrolling through a virtual design, the prospective study's participants ranged in age from roughly 18 to 95 years and lived across about two dozen United States geographic areas. In the prospective study, cohorts were assigned on the basis of participant-reported clinical history obtained from a screening survey and a study questionnaire. Recovered participants in ImmuneRACE Cohort 3 were defined by two consecutive negative NP/OP PCR tests, clearance by a healthcare professional, or resolution of symptoms. Each participant in the prospective study had whole blood, serum and a nasopharyngeal or oropharyngeal swab collected by mobile phlebotomists. Participants in the prospective study had the option to provide additional blood draws and questionnaires over an approximately 2-month period. Before DNA extraction, blood samples from the prospective study were shipped at room temperature or frozen.

Counted from cysteine to phenylalanine, this CDR3 has 13 amino acids. Only the CDR3 part of the read is kept: 39 bases, read in frame from the first base. In the germline V gene, CDR1 corresponds to MDHEN and CDR2 to SYDVKM. The V end loses 5 bases and the J end loses 4 bases, and a stretch of 11 bases separates them. What the study reported, not specific to this receptor: The amount of clinical and demographic metadata varied by source and participant and was provided uncurated.

The chain is encoded by TRBV28 joined to TRBJ1-1; tentative D gene TRBD1, with 6 bases matching. Sequences were obtained from PBMCs or T cells enriched from blood (not recorded which). This sequence originates from a man aged 25-45 years who had recovered from COVID-19. In nucleotides, the sequence is TGTGCCAGCAGTGAACAGGGCGGCACTGAAGCTTTCTTT. Translated, this is CASSEQGGTEAFF.